The 26 T cell receptor beta chains presented below share a single source sample, sequenced in a study of cytomegalovirus exposure and HLA in healthy donors. Sequenced by immunoSEQ multiplex PCR; TCRdb stores in-frame clones only, minus some. The repertoire holds approximately 150,000 clones, with 75% to 95% as singletons. The specimen was PBMCs. Receptors were obtained from a woman younger than 35 in good health and CMV-seropositive.

The rearrangement joins TRBV5-5 to TRBJ2-1, with 7 bases matching TRBD2. The junction had 9 bases not matched to a gene; V was cut back by 4 bases and J by 5 bases. The germline gives CDR1 SGHKS, CDR2 YYEKEE (reference sequence). CDR3 size: 15 residues. CDR3 in DNA: TGTGCCAGCAGCCCCTTAGGAGCGGGAAACAATGAGCAGTTCTTC. Its protein is CASSPLGAGNNEQFF.

The chain recombines TRBV6-5 with TRBJ1-2, with 10 nucleotides matching TRBD1. CDR1 is MNHEY and CDR2 is SVGAGI in the germline V gene. This CDR3 has 15 amino acids. Trimming took 5 bases from V and 3 from J; bases not matched to a gene: 6. DNA for the CDR3: TGTGCCAGCAGTCTCGGGACAGGGGTGGACTATGGCTACACCTTC. Translating gives CASSLGTGVDYGYTF.

The chain has TRBV27 and TRBJ1-2; D remains ambiguous. Trimming stripped 1 base from V and 3 bases from J, with 6 bases between. The CDR3 consists of 13 residues. Germline assignment: CDR1 MNHEY and CDR2 SMNVEV (reference sequence). The CDR3 loop is CASSLLQYYGYTF. The CDR3 nucleotides are TGTGCCAGCAGTTTATTACAGTACTATGGCTACACCTTC.

The DNA for the CDR3 is TGCGCCAGCAGTGAGGATAGCGGGGGGGCAGATACGCAGTATTTT. It specifies CASSEDSGGADTQYF. The chain links TRBV10-1 to TRBJ2-3; 11 nucleotides line up with TRBD2. This CDR3 comprises 15 residues. V lost 2 bases to trimming and J lost 4 bases; unmatched junction nucleotides: 2. Germline CDR1 reads WNHNN; CDR2 reads SYGVQD (reference sequence).

J is TRBJ1-6 and V is TRBV7-9; 8 nucleotides agree with TRBD1. Germline V gives CDR1 SEHNR, CDR2 FQNEAQ (reference sequence). The junction had 7 bases not matched to a gene; V was cut back by 7 bases and J by 5 bases. The CDR3 runs to 15 residues. The CDR3 protein is CASTEWGQDNSPLHF. CDR3 DNA: TGTGCCAGCACCGAATGGGGACAGGATAATTCACCCCTCCACTTT. The full variable domain, rest sourced from reference TRBV7-9 and TRBJ1-6, is DTGVSQNPRHKITKRGQNVTFRCDPISEHNRLYWYRQTLGQGPEFLTYFQNEAQLEKSRLLSDRFSAERPKGSFSTLEIQRTEQGDSAMYLCASTEWGQDNSPLHFGNGTRLTVT.

This chain uses TRBV4-1 with TRBJ2-1; no clear D gene. V lost 1 base and J lost 0, with 10 bases in between. Germline V gene lookup returns CDR1 MGHRA and CDR2 YSYEKL. This CDR3 has 16 amino acids. The DNA for the CDR3 is TGCGCCAGCAGCCAAGTGGCTAGACGCTCCTACAATGAGCAGTTCTTC. It is translated as CASSQVARRSYNEQFF.

This chain joins TRBV27 and TRBJ1-5; 9 bases match TRBD1. The germline V gene encodes CDR1 MNHEY and CDR2 SMNVEV (reference sequence). There are 16 residues in the CDR3. The junction had 7 bases not matched to a gene; V was cut back by 6 bases and J by 1 base. CDR3 nucleotides: TGTGCCAGCAGCCCTGGGACAGGGCTCAGCAATCAGCCCCAGCATTTT. Translating it yields CASSPGTGLSNQPQHF.

In DNA, the CDR3 is TGTGCCAGCAGCCCCACCACAGGGGGCGGCACAGATACGCAGTATTTT. Encoded protein: CASSPTTGGGTDTQYF. The J gene is TRBJ2-3, the V gene TRBV7-6; TRBD1 aligns across 9 bases. V trimming: 5 bases; J trimming: 1 base; junction bases outside the gene matches: 7. The CDR3 spans 16 residues. Germline V gene data show CDR1 as SGHVS and CDR2 as FNYEAQ.

In the case of this clone: At the DNA level, this CDR3 is encoded by other sequences in the same sample as well. The chain combines TRBV6-6 with TRBJ1-2, with D possibly matching TRBD1 (5 bases). The germline V and J ends were trimmed by 5 bases and 3 bases, with 10 bases remaining between them. The CDR3 runs 13 residues. CDR1 MNHNY and CDR2 SVGAGI come from the germline V gene (reference sequence). CDR3 nucleotides: TGTGCCAGCAGTCCTACAGGCGACTATGGCTACACCTTC. Its protein product is CASSPTGDYGYTF.

This rearrangement joins TRBV12-5 to TRBJ2-7; no firm D call. The ends were cut back, 0 bases at V and 5 bases at J, with 20 bases in the middle. The CDR3 is 17 amino acids. Germline V lookup: CDR1 LGHNT, CDR2 FRNRAP. The CDR3 loop is CASGLVVAEFIVDEQYF. DNA of the CDR3: TGTGCTAGTGGTTTGGTAGTTGCTGAGTTTATCGTAGACGAGCAGTACTTC.

The chain is built from TRBV28 and TRBJ2-7; 8 positions match TRBD2. V shed 8 bases, J shed 2 bases, and the junction held 2 bases outside the gene matches. Per the germline V gene, CDR1 is MDHEN and CDR2 is SYDVKM. The CDR3 covers 12 residues. The CDR3 nucleotides read TGTGCCAGCGCCGGGGGGGCCTACGAGCAGTACTTC. Translated, it gives CASAGGAYEQYF. Combining the CDR3 with reference TRBV28 and TRBJ2-7 gives the whole variable domain DVKVTQSSRYLVKRTGEKVFLECVQDMDHENMFWYRQDPGLGLRLIYFSYDVKMKEKGDIPEGYSVSREKKERFSLILESASTNQTSMYLCASAGGAYEQYFGPGTRLTVT.

The V and J genes are TRBV7-2 and TRBJ2-7, with 12 bases aligning to TRBD2. There are 18 residues in the CDR3. Germline V gives CDR1 SGHTA, CDR2 FQGNSA. With 1 base clipped from V and 2 bases from J, the junction kept 9 bases outside the gene matches. This chain's CDR3 is CASSLGLAGGPVPYEQYF. In nucleotides, the CDR3 is TGTGCCAGCAGCTTAGGGCTAGCGGGAGGGCCAGTCCCCTACGAGCAGTACTTC. Full variable domain (outside the CDR3, taken from reference TRBV7-2 and TRBJ2-7): GAGVSQSPSNKVTEKGKDVELRCDPISGHTALYWYRQSLGQGLEFLIYFQGNSAPDKSGLPSDRFSAERTGGSVSTLTIQRTQQEDSAVYLCASSLGLAGGPVPYEQYFGPGTRLTVT.

The V and J genes are TRBV5-1 and TRBJ2-7; 8 bases match TRBD2. Germline CDR1 and CDR2: SGHRS and YFSETQ. With V trimmed by 0 bases and J by 3 bases, 5 bases remained unmatched. The CDR3 runs to 15 residues. In DNA form, the CDR3 reads TGCGCCAGCAGCTTGGCTGCGGGACTAGACTACGAGCAGTACTTC. It specifies CASSLAAGLDYEQYF.

This clone appeared a single time. This chain connects TRBV7-2 to TRBJ2-1; no firm D call. The length of the CDR3 is 15 residues. From germline, CDR1 is SGHTA and CDR2 FQGNSA. V shed 5 bases and J shed 3 bases, with 14 bases lying between them. Here the CDR3 reads CASSLGETNYNEQFF. As DNA, the CDR3 is TGTGCCAGCAGCCTTGGCGAGACAAACTACAATGAGCAGTTCTTC. The variable domain in full, with the rest retrieved from reference TRBV7-2 and TRBJ2-1, is GAGVSQSPSNKVTEKGKDVELRCDPISGHTALYWYRQSLGQGLEFLIYFQGNSAPDKSGLPSDRFSAERTGGSVSTLTIQRTQQEDSAVYLCASSLGETNYNEQFFGPGTRLTVL.

This CDR3 reads CASSGGGLRDFQYF. DNA for the CDR3: TGTGCCAGCAGCGGCGGTGGGCTCCGGGACTTCCAGTACTTC. The genes are TRBV28 and TRBJ2-7; the D gene is possibly TRBD2 (6 bases). The germline gives CDR1 MDHEN, CDR2 SYDVKM. The CDR3 consists of 14 residues. Trimming pared 6 bases from V and 10 bases from J, leaving 22 bases between.

This clone was observed a single time. This rearrangement joins TRBV7-2 to TRBJ2-3; TRBD2 might be the D (6 bases). The ends were cut back, 5 bases at V and 9 bases at J, with 18 bases in the middle. The CDR3 extends over 14 amino acids. Germline-derived CDR1 and CDR2 are SGHTA and FQGNSA. The CDR3 bases are TGTGCCAGCAGCCCAACAACTTCTAGCGTCACGCAGTATTTT. It codes for CASSPTTSSVTQYF.

The CDR3 reads CATSRTPSSYNEQFF. The CDR3 nucleotides read TGTGCCACCAGCAGAACGCCGAGCTCCTACAATGAGCAGTTCTTC. This chain uses TRBV15 with TRBJ2-1, with D hard to call. Trimming took off 2 bases at V and 0 bases at J, with 8 bases between the two ends. The CDR3 runs 15 residues. Germline values: CDR1 LNHNV, CDR2 YYDKDF (reference sequence).

The CDR3 DNA is TGTGCCAGCAGTGAAATTATCGAGCAGTTCTTC. It is translated as CASSEIIEQFF. This sequence joins TRBV6-1 and TRBJ2-1, with D hard to call. CDR1 is MNHNS and CDR2 is SASEGT in the germline V gene. There are 11 residues in the CDR3. Trimming removed 2 bases from V and 10 bases from J, with 6 bases in between.

The rearrangement joins TRBV29-1 to TRBJ1-5, with D hard to call. Trimming cost V 4 bases and J 6 bases, with 10 bases left between them. This CDR3 comprises 12 residues. CDR1 is SQVTM and CDR2 is ANQGSEA in the germline V gene. CDR3 residues: CSVAGIGQPQHF. CDR3 in DNA: TGCAGCGTTGCGGGGATCGGTCAGCCCCAGCATTTT.

This clone is a singleton in its sample. The chain combines TRBV5-1 with TRBJ2-2; a possible D gene is TRBD1 (6 bases). The CDR3 spans 16 residues. Trimming shortened V by 3 bases and J by 0 bases, and 12 bases separated the two germline ends. CDR1 is SGHRS, CDR2 YFSETQ, per germline. The CDR3 loop reads CASSWDIHPNTGELFF. CDR3 sequence (DNA): TGCGCCAGCAGCTGGGACATTCACCCGAACACCGGGGAGCTGTTTTTT.

This rearrangement joins TRBV28 to TRBJ2-2; TRBD1 matches 7 bases. This CDR3 contains 14 residues. Germline lookup yields CDR1 MDHEN and CDR2 SYDVKM. The junction had 7 bases not matched to a gene; V was cut back by 10 bases and J by 2 bases. CDR3 residues: CATSGTANTGELFF. CDR3 DNA: TGTGCCACCTCCGGGACAGCTAACACCGGGGAGCTGTTTTTT.

The chain couples TRBV4-1 to TRBJ1-1; 8 nucleotides match TRBD1. The CDR3 totals 16 residues. Germline V lookup: CDR1 MGHRA, CDR2 YSYEKL. Losses at the gene ends were 4 bases for V and 3 bases for J; bases not matched to a gene: 10. CDR3 sequence: CASSLRTKDRDTEAFF. CDR3 DNA: TGCGCCAGCAGCCTCCGAACGAAGGACAGGGACACTGAAGCTTTCTTT.

The rearrangement joins TRBV2 to TRBJ2-1; 7 positions agree with TRBD2. Germline V lookup: CDR1 SNHLY, CDR2 FYNNEI. This CDR3 region has 12 residues. Trimming cost V 4 bases and J 11 bases; bases outside gene matches: 5. CDR3 in DNA: TGTGCCAGCAGTGCACTAGCGTACCAGCAGTTCTTC. This gives the protein CASSALAYQQFF.

This clone was recorded only once. The chain has TRBV11-2 and TRBJ1-3, with 7 bases lining up with TRBD1. The V segment lost 4 bases and the J segment 3 bases; nucleotides outside the gene matches: 6. The CDR3 covers 15 residues. Germline CDR1 SGHAT, CDR2 FQNNGV. CDR3 sequence (DNA): TGTGCCAGCAGCTCATACAGGGGCCGTGGAAACACCATATATTTT. It specifies CASSSYRGRGNTIYF.

For the CDR3, the DNA is TGTGCCAGCAGCTTACCGAGATCTCCCCTGAGGGGAAACACCATATATTTT. This encodes CASSLPRSPLRGNTIYF. The chain employs TRBV7-2 and TRBJ1-3; D remains unclear. The CDR3 covers 17 residues. Per the germline V gene, CDR1 is SGHTA and CDR2 is FQGNSA. Trimming removed 2 bases at V and 4 bases at J, with 18 bases between. The complete variable domain, with remaining parts taken from reference TRBV7-2 and TRBJ1-3, reads GAGVSQSPSNKVTEKGKDVELRCDPISGHTALYWYRQSLGQGLEFLIYFQGNSAPDKSGLPSDRFSAERTGGSVSTLTIQRTQQEDSAVYLCASSLPRSPLRGNTIYFGEGSWLTVV.

The chain joins TRBV11-2 to TRBJ1-2; TRBD1 agrees at 10 bases. This CDR3 spans 11 amino acids. With V trimmed by 5 bases and J by 14 bases, 5 bases remained unmatched. Germline assignment: CDR1 SGHAT and CDR2 FQNNGV. CDR3 residues: CASSPGQGVTF. In DNA form, the CDR3 reads TGTGCCAGCAGCCCTGGACAGGGGGTAACCTTC.